This T cell receptor (beta chain) was captured by sequencing in a study of blood T cell repertoires in COVID-19. On the study more broadly: COVID-19 samples, acute and convalescent, were from the United States, Italy and Spain.

Some clones are missing from TCRdb's copy, which holds only in-frame ones; the method was immunoSEQ multiplex PCR. The data hold around 250,000 clones, with roughly 84% observed a single time. V was pared by 3 bases and J by 6 bases, with 2 bases between. The germline V gene has CDR1 MGHDK and CDR2 SYGVNS. CDR3 length: 10 residues. Those who participated ranged in age from roughly 18 to 90 years and resided in about two dozen US areas. Participants were placed into cohorts based on the clinical history they reported. Either two negative PCRs, clearance, or symptom resolution qualified Cohort 3 donors as recovered.

This sequence joins TRBV25-1 and TRBJ2-5, with D uncertain. This receptor was taken from a man in his fifties who had recovered from COVID-19. The material sequenced was PBMCs or T cells enriched from blood (not recorded which). The CDR3, as DNA: TGTGCCAGCAGTGACAAGACCCAGTACTTC. It is translated as CASSDKTQYF.